The clone carrying this T cell receptor (beta chain) was picked up a small number of times. Its matching antigen is unknown. The data were taken from a study of cytomegalovirus exposure and HLA in healthy donors. Overall study results and limits: Analysis was carried out at a later point, and it linked a missense DCLRE1C variant to TCR beta V- and J-gene trimming. Productive rates of about 90% or about 30% were seen for most TCR beta V segments in an earlier analysis.

Every donor was a healthy person donating bone marrow. CDR1 is KGHSH and CDR2 is LQKENI in the germline V gene. The germline V and J ends were trimmed by 6 bases and 1 base, with 12 bases remaining between them. The length of the CDR3 is 14 residues. PCR used 60 Vbeta primers and 13 Jbeta primers. How the authors handled the data: Unique TCR beta chains totaled 80 million to 100 million in a later count, with around 11 million of them shared. Sequencing was performed with immunoSEQ multiplex PCR; in TCRdb, only in-frame clones are kept and a portion is missing. Clone size and V and J calls were adopted from that table, with D and trimming inferred from the DNA. The sample yields fewer than 250,000 clones, over 60% seen once.

This rearrangement joins TRBV18 to TRBJ1-1; a possible D gene is TRBD1 (6 bases). This clonotype was sampled from a woman aged 40 to 49 in good health and CMV-seronegative. Sequenced material: PBMCs. CDR3 region: CASSRQVQNTEAFF. For the CDR3, the DNA is TGTGCCAGCTCCCGACAGGTCCAGAACACTGAAGCTTTCTTT.